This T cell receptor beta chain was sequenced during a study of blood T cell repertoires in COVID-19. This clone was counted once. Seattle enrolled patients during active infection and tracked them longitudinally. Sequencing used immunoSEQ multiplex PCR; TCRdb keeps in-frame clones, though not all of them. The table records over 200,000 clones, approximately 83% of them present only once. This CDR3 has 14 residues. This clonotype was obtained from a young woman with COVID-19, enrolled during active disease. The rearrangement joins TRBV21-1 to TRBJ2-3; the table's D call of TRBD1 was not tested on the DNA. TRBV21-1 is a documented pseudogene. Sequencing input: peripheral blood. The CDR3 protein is CASSKEGDTDTQYF. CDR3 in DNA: TGTGCCAGCAGCAAAGAGGGGGATACAGATACGCAGTATTTT.